This TCR beta chain was recovered during a study of regulatory T cells in long-lasting Graves disease. Researchers made TCR beta libraries by using iRepertoire HTBI primers and running Arm-PCR on CDR3 regions. Per the study methods: Samples jointly harbored about 65 TRBV and 14 TRBJ segments. TCRdb re-called the multiplex PCR reads through MiXCR, storing one row per CDR3 protein. V and J calls and clone size were set by TCRdb, not the authors. The table lists 200,000 to 250,000 distinct CDR3 sequences, roughly a fifth of them singletons, with approximately 12% in the top ten. This clonotype was counted ten times or more. The CDR3 does not end in the conserved phenylalanine or tryptophan, so this is likely a read error. The DNA is left out, because the CDR3 cannot be placed on it with certainty; the CDR3 is given as TCRdb lists it. Documented time point: newly diagnosed GD, antithyroid drugs for less than 3 months. TCR sequences were obtained from RNA taken from PBMCs.

The data were also submitted as part of a second study, on T cells in Graves' hyperthyroidism and ophthalmopathy. That study adds: Newly diagnosed patients aged 18 to 65 had hyperthyroidism of under 2 months' duration.

This material consisted of peripheral blood mononuclear cells (PBMCs), taken at new diagnosis, from a patient treated with antithyroid drugs. This sequence originates from a woman in her 30s with Graves disease.

This CDR3 reads CASTAGLAGGPGI. This rearrangement joins TRBV28 to TRBJ2-1; the table names TRBD2, a call not compared with the DNA. Including both end residues, the CDR3 is 13 amino acids long. CDR1 and CDR2 from the germline V gene are MDHEN and SYDVKM.